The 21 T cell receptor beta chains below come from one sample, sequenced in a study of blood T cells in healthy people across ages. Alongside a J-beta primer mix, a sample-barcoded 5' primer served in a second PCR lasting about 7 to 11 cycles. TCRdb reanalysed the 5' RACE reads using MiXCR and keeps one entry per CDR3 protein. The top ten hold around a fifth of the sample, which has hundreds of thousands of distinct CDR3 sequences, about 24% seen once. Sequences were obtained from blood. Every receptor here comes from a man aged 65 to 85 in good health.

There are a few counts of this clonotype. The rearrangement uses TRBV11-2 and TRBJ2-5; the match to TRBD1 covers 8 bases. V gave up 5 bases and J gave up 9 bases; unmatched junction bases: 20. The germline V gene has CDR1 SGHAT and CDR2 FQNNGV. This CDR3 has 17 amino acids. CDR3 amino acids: CASSPARDRRIGGAQYF. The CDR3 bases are TGTGCCAGCAGCCCAGCCCGGGACAGGAGGATTGGTGGGGCCCAGTACTTC.

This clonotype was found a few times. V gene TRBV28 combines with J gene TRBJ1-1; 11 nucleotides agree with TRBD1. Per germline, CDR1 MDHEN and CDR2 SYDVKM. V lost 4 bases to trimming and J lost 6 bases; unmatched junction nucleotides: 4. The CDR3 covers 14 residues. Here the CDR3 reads CASSSGDRGSEAFF. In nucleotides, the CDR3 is TGTGCCAGCAGTTCCGGGGACAGGGGGTCTGAAGCTTTCTTT.

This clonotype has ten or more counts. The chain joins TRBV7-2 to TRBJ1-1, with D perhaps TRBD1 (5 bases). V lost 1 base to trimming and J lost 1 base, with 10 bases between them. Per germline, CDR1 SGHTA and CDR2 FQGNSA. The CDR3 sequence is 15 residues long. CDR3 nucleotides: TGTGCCAGCAGCTTAGTTGGCGGGGGGAACACTGAAGCTTTCTTT. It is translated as CASSLVGGGNTEAFF.

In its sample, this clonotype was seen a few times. This chain's CDR3 is CASKAGGQDTQYF. The CDR3 coding sequence is TGTGCCAGCAAAGCGGGAGGGCAAGATACGCAGTATTTT. This chain joins TRBV6-6 and TRBJ2-3; 10 nucleotides align to TRBD2. V gave up 7 bases and J gave up 5 bases; unmatched junction bases: 3. Germline values: CDR1 MNHNY, CDR2 SVGAGI (reference sequence). The CDR3 sequence is 13 residues long.

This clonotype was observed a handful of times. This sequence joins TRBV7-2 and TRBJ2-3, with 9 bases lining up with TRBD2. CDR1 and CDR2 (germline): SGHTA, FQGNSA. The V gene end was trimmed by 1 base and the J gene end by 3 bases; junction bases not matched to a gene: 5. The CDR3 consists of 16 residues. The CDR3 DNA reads TGTGCCAGCAGCTTAGGAGTTAGCGGGGGAACAGATACGCAGTATTTT. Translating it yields CASSLGVSGGTDTQYF.

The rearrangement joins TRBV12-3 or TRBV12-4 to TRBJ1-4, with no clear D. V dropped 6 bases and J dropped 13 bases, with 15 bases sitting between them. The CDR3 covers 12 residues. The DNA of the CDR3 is TGTGCCAGCAGCTTAAACCAGGTGCCACTGTTTTTT. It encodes CASSLNQVPLFF.

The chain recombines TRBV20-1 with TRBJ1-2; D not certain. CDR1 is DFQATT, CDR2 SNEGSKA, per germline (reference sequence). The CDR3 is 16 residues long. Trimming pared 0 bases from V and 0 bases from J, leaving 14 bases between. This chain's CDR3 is CSARDWESHANYGYTF. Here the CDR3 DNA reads TGCAGTGCTAGAGATTGGGAGAGCCATGCTAACTATGGCTACACCTTC.

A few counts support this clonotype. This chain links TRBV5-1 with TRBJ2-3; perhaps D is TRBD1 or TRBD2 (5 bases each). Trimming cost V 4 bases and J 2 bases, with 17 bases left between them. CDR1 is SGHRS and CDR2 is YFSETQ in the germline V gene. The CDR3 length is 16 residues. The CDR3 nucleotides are TGCGCCAGCAGCCCAGGGACCACCCCATCCACAGATACGCAGTATTTT. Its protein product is CASSPGTTPSTDTQYF.

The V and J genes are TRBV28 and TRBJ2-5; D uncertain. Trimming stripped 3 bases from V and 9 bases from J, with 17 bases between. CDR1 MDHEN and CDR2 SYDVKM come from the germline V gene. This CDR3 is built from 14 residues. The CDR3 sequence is CASSLIGLPEPQYF. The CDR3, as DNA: TGTGCCAGCAGTTTGATCGGGCTCCCGGAGCCCCAGTACTTC.

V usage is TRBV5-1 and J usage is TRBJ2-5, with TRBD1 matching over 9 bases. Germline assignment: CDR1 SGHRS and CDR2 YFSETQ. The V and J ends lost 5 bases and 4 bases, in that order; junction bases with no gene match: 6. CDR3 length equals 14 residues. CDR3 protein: CASSPQGAGETQYF. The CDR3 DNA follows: TGCGCCAGCAGTCCACAGGGGGCGGGAGAGACCCAGTACTTC. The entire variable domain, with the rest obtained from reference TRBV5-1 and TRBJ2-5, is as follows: KAGVTQTPRYLIKTRGQQVTLSCSPISGHRSVSWYQQTPGQGLQFLFEYFSETQRNKGNFPGRFSGRQFSNSRSEMNVSTLELGDSALYLCASSPQGAGETQYFGPGTRLLVL.

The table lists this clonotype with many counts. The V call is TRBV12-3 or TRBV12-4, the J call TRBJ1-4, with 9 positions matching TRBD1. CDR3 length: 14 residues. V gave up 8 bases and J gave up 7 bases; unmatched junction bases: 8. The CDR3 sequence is CASGTQGAGEKLFF. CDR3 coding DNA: TGTGCCAGCGGTACACAGGGGGCGGGTGAAAAACTGTTTTTT.

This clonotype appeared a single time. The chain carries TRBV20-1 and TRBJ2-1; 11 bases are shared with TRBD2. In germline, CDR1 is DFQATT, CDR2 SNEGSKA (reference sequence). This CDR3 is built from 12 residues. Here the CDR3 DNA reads TGCAGATTAGCGGGGGGGCCTTTTGAGCAGTTCTTC. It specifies CRLAGGPFEQFF.

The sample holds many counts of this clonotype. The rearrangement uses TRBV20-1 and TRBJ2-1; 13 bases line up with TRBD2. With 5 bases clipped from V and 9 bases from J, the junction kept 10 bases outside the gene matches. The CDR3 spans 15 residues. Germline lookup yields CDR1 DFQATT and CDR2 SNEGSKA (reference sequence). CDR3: CSAGLLAGGRSEQFF. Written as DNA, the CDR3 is TGCAGTGCTGGCCTACTAGCGGGAGGGCGAAGTGAGCAGTTCTTC.

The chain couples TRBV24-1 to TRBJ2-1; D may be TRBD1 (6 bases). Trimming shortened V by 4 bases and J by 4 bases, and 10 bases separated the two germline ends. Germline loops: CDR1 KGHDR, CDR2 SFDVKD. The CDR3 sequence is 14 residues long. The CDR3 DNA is TGTGCCACCAGTGAACCGGACAGTTACAATGAGCAGTTCTTC. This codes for CATSEPDSYNEQFF.

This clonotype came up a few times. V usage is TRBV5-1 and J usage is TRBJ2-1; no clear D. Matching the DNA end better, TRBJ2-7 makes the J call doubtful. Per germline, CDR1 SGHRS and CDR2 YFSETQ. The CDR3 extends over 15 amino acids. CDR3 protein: CASSLVNPASYEQYF. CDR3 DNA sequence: TGCGCCAGCAGCTTGGTAAACCCTGCCTCCTACGAGCAGTACTTC.

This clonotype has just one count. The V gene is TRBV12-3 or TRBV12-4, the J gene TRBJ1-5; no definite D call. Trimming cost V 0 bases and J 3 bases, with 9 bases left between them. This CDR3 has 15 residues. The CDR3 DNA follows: TGTGCCAGCAGTTTAGCCGGTCAGATCAATCAGCCCCAGCATTTT. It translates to CASSLAGQINQPQHF.

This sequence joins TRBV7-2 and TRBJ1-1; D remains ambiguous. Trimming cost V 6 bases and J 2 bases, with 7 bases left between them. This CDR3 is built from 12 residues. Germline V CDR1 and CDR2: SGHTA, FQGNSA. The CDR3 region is CASREFNTEAFF. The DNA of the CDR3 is TGTGCCAGCAGAGAATTTAACACTGAAGCTTTCTTT.

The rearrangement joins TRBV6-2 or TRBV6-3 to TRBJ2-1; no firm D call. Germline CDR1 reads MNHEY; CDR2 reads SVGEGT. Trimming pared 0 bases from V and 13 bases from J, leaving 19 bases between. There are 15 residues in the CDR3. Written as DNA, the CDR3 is TGTGCCAGCAGTTACTCGATCTCGGCGGACGTAAAACAGTTCTTC. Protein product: CASSYSISADVKQFF.

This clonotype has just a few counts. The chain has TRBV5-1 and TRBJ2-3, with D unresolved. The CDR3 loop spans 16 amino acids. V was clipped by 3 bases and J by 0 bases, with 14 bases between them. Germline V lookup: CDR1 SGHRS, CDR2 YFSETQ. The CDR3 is CASSSRTASSTDTQYF. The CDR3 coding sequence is TGCGCCAGCAGCTCGAGGACGGCTTCTAGCACAGATACGCAGTATTTT.

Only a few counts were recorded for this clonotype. The CDR3 region has the DNA TGTGCCAGCAGCCCGATAGGGGGGGCCCAAGAGACCCAGTACTTC. Protein sequence: CASSPIGGAQETQYF. The chain has TRBV3-1 and TRBJ2-5; D is perhaps TRBD2 (7 bases). Trimming shortened V by 4 bases and J by 1 base, and 13 bases separated the two germline ends. Germline V gene data show CDR1 as LGHDT and CDR2 as YNNKEL (reference sequence). CDR3 length: 15 residues.

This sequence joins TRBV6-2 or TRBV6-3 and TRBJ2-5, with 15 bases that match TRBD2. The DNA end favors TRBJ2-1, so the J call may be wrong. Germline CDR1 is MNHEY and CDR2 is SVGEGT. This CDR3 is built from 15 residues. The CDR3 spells CASSPGLAGGHEQFF. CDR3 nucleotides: TGTGCCAGCAGCCCGGGACTAGCGGGAGGCCATGAGCAGTTCTTC.